This T cell receptor beta chain derives from a study of read filtering for tumor transcriptome and immune sequencing (dated by TCRdb to 2018 to 2020). A note on the overall study: The cohort had fewer than 20 male and 14 female patients with a mean age of about 70 years, ranging from about 40 to 85. One main goal was a read-filtering strategy for immune repertoire data, in particular deciding whether clonotypes backed by only one read should be removed. Using the same bone marrow samples, the study compared TCR repertoires obtained by targeted immune repertoire sequencing with those obtained by bulk whole-transcriptome sequencing. Under revised international staging, roughly 8 patients fell into R-ISS I, more than 15 into R-ISS II and over five into R-ISS III. Whole-transcriptome libraries were prepared with the TruSeq RNA Access Library Prep Kit after DNase treatment. TCR-region mapped reads per sample ranged from about 4.05 to 11 million with IR-seq versus only roughly 75 to 1,300 with RNA-seq. What the work shows at the level of the full study, not this receptor alone: In IR-seq, roughly four fifths of clonotypes but approximately 3.2% of total reads were represented by single-read clonotypes, whereas in RNA-seq, 65% to 75% of clonotypes and around 40% of reads were represented by single-read clonotypes. Removing single-read clonotypes increased the correlation between IR-seq and RNA-seq shared clonotype proportions. Rather than purified T cells, the sorted CD138-negative fraction was a mixed bone marrow immune population. IR-seq captured clonotypes at much higher depth and more reliably than RNA-seq, and smaller IR-seq throughput sufficed to identify most shared clonotypes.

TCR libraries were constructed from approximately 360 ng RNA using the Immunoverse kit, and molecular barcoded adaptors covering alpha/delta and beta/gamma chains were employed. The same RNA used for transcriptome sequencing was used for TCR library preparation. Sequencing of the TCR libraries was done on an Illumina HiSeq 4000 with 2 x 150 cycles. The authors' pipeline ran thus. With MiXCR, TCR reads were aligned to human V, D, J and C references and assembled into CDR3 clonotypes, with quality filtering and error correction included. The tcR package in R was used for analysis of clonotype counts and gene usage diversity. Raw mapping reads were checked after the RNA-seq reads had been mapped by STAR aligner version 2.5.3a onto the human GRCh37 genome. IR-seq fastq files were randomly downsampled with Seqtk 1.3 to test the effect of sequencing depth on detected clonotypes. TCRdb trimmed public reads at Q25 via fastp, called clones via MiXCR and kept in-frame beta chains. Every distinct CDR3 protein forms one entry, paired with its most common genes and DNA. Here the V and J calls rest on TCRdb's processing, not on the authors' analysis. A total of some 120,000 distinct CDR3 sequences appear in this sample, 10% to 15% of them only once. The top ten clonotypes cover roughly 9.6% of the sample.

There are many counts of this clonotype. Its antigen specificity is not known. No qualities accompany the bases; no much larger clone lies one base away. Bone marrow was sampled from every patient at the time of active disease. Ficoll-Hypaque density gradient centrifugation was used to isolate the bone marrow mononuclear cells. Myeloma plasma cells were removed and CD138-negative cells were obtained by negative selection following labeling with CD138 magnetic microbeads on a MACS separator. Flow cytometry on an Attune NxT with CD138 antibodies was used to check the purity of the isolated cells. TRIzol reagent was used to extract total RNA, which was then quantified with a NanoDrop spectrophotometer. Paired RNA-seq and IR-seq were performed on the CD138-negative bone marrow sample of each patient. Sequences MNHEY (CDR1) and SVGEGT (CDR2) are obtained from the germline V gene. CDR3 length: 13 amino acids, cysteine to phenylalanine. Left in the record is the CDR3 DNA by itself, 39 bases read in frame from the first base. Trimming takes 6 bases from V and 4 bases from J, and the germline ends sit 12 bases apart.

The chain is encoded by TRBV6-2 or TRBV6-3 joined to TRBJ1-2, and TRBD1 may be the D gene, going by 6 matching bases. The receptor was derived from a donor at least 40 years old with multiple myeloma. The sequenced sample was a population of CD138-negative cells sorted from bone marrow. The cell subset or site label on this specimen signifies: bone marrow mononuclear cells depleted of CD138+ plasma/myeloma cells by negative magnetic selection. The CDR3 has the sequence CASSSGASYGYTF. The bases are TGTGCCAGCAGCTCAGGGGCTTCCTATGGCTACACCTTC.